This T cell receptor (beta chain) was captured by sequencing in a study of early T cells in non-severe SARS-CoV-2 infection. Trimming stripped 0 bases from V and 8 bases from J, with 35 bases between. The CDR3 extends over 22 amino acids. CDR1 and CDR2 from the germline V gene are LGHNA and YSLEER. Individual cDNA molecules were tagged with unique molecular identifiers, the study reported. TCRdb re-called the 5' RACE reads with MiXCR, one entry per CDR3 protein. The data hold roughly 30,000 distinct CDR3 sequences, with under 6% observed a single time. This clonotype was found many times. The sequenced sample was whole blood. The sequence was obtained from an adult who was a healthcare worker with PCR-confirmed SARS-CoV-2 infection or an uninfected control (not recorded which). This chain joins TRBV4-3 and TRBJ1-5, with D perhaps matching TRBD1 (6 bases). CDR3 residues: CASSQDSIPRGAGTRGGEPQHF. The CDR3 DNA follows: TGCGCCAGCAGCCAAGATAGCATCCCCAGGGGTGCGGGGACTCGTGGCGGTGAGCCCCAGCATTTT.